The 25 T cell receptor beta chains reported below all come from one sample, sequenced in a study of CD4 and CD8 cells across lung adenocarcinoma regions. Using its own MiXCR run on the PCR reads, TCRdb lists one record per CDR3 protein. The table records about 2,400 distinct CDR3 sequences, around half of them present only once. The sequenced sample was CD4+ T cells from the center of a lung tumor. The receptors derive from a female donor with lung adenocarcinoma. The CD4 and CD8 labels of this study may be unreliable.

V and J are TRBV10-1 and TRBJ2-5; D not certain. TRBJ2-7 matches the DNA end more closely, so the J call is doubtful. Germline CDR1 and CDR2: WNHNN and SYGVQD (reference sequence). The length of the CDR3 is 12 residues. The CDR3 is CASSEPTYEQYF. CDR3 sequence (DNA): TGCGCCAGCAGTGAGCCCACCTACGAGCAGTACTTC.

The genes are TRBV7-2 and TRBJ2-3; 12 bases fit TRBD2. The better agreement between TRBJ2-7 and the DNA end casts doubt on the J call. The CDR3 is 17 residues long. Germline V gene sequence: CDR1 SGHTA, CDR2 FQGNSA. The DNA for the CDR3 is TGTGCCAGCAGCCCCGCCCGACTAGCGGGAGAACCGCTCGAGCAGTACTTC. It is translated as CASSPARLAGEPLEQYF.

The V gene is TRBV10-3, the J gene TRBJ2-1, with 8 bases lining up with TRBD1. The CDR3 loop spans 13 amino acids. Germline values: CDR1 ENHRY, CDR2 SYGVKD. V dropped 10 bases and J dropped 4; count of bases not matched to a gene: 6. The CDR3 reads CATKTGAYNEQFF. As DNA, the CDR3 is TGTGCCACAAAGACAGGGGCTTACAATGAGCAGTTCTTC.

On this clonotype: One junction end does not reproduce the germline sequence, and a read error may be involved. The CDR3 coding sequence is TGTGCCAGCGGTGACCTAGCGGGTGGGCCAGAGACGCAGTATTTT. Its protein product is CASGDLAGGPETQYF. The rearrangement uses TRBV6-1 and TRBJ2-3, with 8 bases aligning to TRBD2. Germline V gives CDR1 MNHNS, CDR2 SASEGT. There are 15 residues in the CDR3.

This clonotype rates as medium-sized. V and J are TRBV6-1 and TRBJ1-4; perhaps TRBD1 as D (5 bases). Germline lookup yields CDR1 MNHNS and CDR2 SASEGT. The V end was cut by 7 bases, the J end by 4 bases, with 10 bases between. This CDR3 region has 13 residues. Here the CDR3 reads CASMAGNNEKLFF. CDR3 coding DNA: TGTGCCAGCATGGCAGGGAATAATGAAAAACTGTTTTTT.

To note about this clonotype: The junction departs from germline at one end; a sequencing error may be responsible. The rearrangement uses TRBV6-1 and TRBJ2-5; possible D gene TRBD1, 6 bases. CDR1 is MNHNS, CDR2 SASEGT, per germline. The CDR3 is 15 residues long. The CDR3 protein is CGRGEGGRDAETQYF. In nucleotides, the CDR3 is TGTGGCAGGGGTGAAGGCGGCAGGGACGCAGAGACCCAGTACTTT.

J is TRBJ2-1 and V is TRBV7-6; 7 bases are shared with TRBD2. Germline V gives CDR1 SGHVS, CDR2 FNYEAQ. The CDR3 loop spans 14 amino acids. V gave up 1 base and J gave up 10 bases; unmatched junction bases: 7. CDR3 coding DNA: TGTGCCAGCAGCTTAGAGGGCGGGAGCCGGGAGCAGTTCTTC. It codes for CASSLEGGSREQFF.

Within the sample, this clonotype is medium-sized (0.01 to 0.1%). The CDR3 DNA reads as TGTGCCAGCAGCAGACTAGCGGGGGACCTCAAGGGCGAGCAGTACTTC. Translation gives CASSRLAGDLKGEQYF. The chain joins TRBV6-1 to TRBJ2-1, with 12 bases matching TRBD2. The closer fit of TRBJ2-7 to the DNA end suggests the J call may be wrong. The CDR3 runs to 16 residues. Germline V gives CDR1 MNHNS, CDR2 SASEGT.

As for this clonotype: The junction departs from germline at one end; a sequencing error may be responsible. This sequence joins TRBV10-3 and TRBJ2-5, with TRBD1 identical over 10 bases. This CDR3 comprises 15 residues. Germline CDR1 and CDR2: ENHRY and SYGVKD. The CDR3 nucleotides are TGTGCCGTCGGGCAGTGGGACAGGGGCCAAGATACCCAGTACTTC. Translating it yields CAVGQWDRGQDTQYF.

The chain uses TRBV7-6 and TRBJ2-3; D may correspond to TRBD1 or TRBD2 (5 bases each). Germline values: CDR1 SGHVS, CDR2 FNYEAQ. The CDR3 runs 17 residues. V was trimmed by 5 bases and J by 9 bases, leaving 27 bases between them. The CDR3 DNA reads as TGTGCCAGCAGCCCAGAGTCCGGGGCCCCCCTGGGCGAGACGCAGTATTTT. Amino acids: CASSPESGAPLGETQYF.

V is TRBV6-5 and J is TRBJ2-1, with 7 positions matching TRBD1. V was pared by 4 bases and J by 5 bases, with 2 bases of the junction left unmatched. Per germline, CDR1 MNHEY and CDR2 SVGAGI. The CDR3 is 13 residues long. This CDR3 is CASSSTGNNEQFF. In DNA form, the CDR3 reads TGTGCCAGCAGTTCGACAGGGAACAATGAGCAGTTCTTC.

The CDR3 DNA reads TGTGCCAGCACCCGAGGGGTTAGCTCCTACAATGAGCAGTTCTTC. It yields the protein CASTRGVSSYNEQFF. V and J are TRBV6-1 and TRBJ2-1; D possibly uses TRBD1 or TRBD2 (5 bases each). This CDR3 is built from 15 residues. Germline lookup yields CDR1 MNHNS and CDR2 SASEGT. V lost 7 bases and J lost 0, with 13 bases in between.

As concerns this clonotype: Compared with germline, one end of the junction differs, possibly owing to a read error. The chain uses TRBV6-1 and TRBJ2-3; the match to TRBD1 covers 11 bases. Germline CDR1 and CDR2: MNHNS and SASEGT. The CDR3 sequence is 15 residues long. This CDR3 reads CASRDRGLGKDTQYF. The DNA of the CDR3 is TGTGCCAGCAGGGACAGGGGGCTGGGCAAAGATACCCAGTATTTT.

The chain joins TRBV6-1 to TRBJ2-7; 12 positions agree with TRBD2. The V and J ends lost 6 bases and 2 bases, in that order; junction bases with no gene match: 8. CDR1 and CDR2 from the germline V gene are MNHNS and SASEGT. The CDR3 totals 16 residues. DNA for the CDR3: TGTGCCAGCAGAGAAACTCCTAGCGGGGGGGCCTACGAGCAGTACTTC. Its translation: CASRETPSGGAYEQYF.

CDR3 nucleotides: TGTGCCAGCAGTGATTCACTAGCGGGGCCTTACAATGAGCAGTTCTTC. Translation: CASSDSLAGPYNEQFF. The chain couples TRBV25-1 to TRBJ2-1; 10 bases are a match to TRBD2. Looked up from germline, CDR1 is MGHDK and CDR2 is SYGVNS. V lost 3 bases and J lost 4; bases outside the gene matches: 6. The CDR3 contains 16 residues.

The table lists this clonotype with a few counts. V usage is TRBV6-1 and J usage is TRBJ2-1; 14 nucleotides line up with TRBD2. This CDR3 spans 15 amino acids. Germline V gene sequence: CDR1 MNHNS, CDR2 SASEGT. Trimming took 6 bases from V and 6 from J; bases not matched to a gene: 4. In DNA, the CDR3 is TGTGCCAGCAGAGGGACTAGCGGGAGTATCAATGAGCAGTTCTTC. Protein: CASRGTSGSINEQFF.

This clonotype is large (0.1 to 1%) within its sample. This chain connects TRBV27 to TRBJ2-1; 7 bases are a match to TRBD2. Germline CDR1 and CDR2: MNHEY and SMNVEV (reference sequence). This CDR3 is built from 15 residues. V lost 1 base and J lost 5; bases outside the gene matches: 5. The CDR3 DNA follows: TGTGCCAGCAGTTTATGGTGGGAGGGCCACAATGAGCAGTTCTTC. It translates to CASSLWWEGHNEQFF.

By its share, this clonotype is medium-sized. Written as DNA, the CDR3 is TGTGCCATCAGTGAGTCGGACAGGGGCACAGATACGCAGTATTTT. The encoded protein is CAISESDRGTDTQYF. J is TRBJ2-3 and V is TRBV10-3; TRBD1 agrees at 8 bases. Trimming at V came to 0 bases and at J to 1 base, leaving 0 bases not matched to a gene. Germline CDR1 ENHRY, CDR2 SYGVKD. CDR3 length: 15 amino acids.

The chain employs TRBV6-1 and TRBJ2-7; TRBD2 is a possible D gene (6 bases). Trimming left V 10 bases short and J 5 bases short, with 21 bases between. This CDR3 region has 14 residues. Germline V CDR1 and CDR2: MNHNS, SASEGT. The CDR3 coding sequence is TGTGCCACCGACCGGGGACTCCAAACCCACGAGCAGTACTTC. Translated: CATDRGLQTHEQYF.

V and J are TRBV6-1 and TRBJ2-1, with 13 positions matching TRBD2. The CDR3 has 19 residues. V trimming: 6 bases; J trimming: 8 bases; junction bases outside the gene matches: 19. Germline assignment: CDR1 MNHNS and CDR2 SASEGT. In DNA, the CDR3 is TGTGCCAGCAGGCCGAGCGGACTAGCGGGAGTCCTTTCTAGGGATGAGCAGTTCTTC. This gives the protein CASRPSGLAGVLSRDEQFF.

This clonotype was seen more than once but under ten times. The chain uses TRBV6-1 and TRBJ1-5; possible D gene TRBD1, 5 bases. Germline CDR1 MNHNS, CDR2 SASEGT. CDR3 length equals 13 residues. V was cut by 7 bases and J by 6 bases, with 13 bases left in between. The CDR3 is CASTPDGAQPQHF. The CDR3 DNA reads TGTGCCAGCACCCCAGACGGGGCTCAGCCCCAGCATTTT.

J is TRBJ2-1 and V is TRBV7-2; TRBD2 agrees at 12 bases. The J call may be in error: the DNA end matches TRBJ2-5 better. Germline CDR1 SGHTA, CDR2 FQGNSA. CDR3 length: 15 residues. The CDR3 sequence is CASSADLAGGKTQYF. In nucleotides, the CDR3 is TGTGCCAGCAGCGCCGATCTAGCGGGGGGGAAGACCCAGTACTTC.

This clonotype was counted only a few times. CDR3: CSANGGNTEAFF. CDR3 nucleotides: TGCAGTGCTAATGGGGGCAACACTGAAGCTTTCTTT. The chain has TRBV20-1 and TRBJ1-1; D perhaps matches TRBD1 (6 bases). The CDR3 sequence is 12 residues long. The germline V gene has CDR1 DFQATT and CDR2 SNEGSKA (reference sequence). V dropped 4 bases and J dropped 2 bases, with 8 bases sitting between them.

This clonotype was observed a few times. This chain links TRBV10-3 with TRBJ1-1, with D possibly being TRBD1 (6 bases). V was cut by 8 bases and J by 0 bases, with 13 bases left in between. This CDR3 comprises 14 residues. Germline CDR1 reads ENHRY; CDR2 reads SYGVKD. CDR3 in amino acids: CAIRQELLNTEAFF. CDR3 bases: TGTGCCATCCGACAGGAACTCTTGAACACTGAAGCTTTCTTT.

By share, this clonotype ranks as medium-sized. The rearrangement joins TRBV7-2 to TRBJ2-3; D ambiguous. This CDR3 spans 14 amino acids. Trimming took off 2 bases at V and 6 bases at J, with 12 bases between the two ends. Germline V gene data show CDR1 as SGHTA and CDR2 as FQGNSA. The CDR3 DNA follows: TGTGCCAGCAGCTTAAATGGGGTTAGGGATACGCAGTATTTT. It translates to CASSLNGVRDTQYF.